The text below deals with one T cell receptor beta chain. Its target antigen remains unknown. There are no base qualities to consult, and no much larger clone falls within one base. Sequences SGHRS (CDR1) and YFSETQ (CDR2) are obtained from the germline V gene. The germline V and J ends show losses of 4 bases and 1 base respectively, and no gene match explains 2 bases of the junction. There are 15 amino acids in the CDR3, from cysteine to phenylalanine inclusive. Only the CDR3 part of the read is kept: 45 bases, read in frame from the first base. The library was generated by the immunoSEQ multiplex PCR assay. For the multiplex PCR, a mixture combining 60 forward primers for TCR Vbeta segments and 13 reverse primers for TCR Jbeta segments was used. The CDR3 region of rearranged TCR beta genes was amplified from genomic DNA by a multiplex PCR assay. On the Illumina HiSeq System, the amplified TCR beta libraries were sequenced as 87-base-pair reads. Turning to the authors' computational methods: A later analysis tallied 75 million to 85 million unique TCR beta chains across the approximately 670 repertoires, and approximately 9.9 million of those chains were shared by two or more donors. Raw reads were error-corrected and collapsed into unique sequences with a nearest-neighbor algorithm that merged closely related sequences to remove PCR and sequencing errors. To assign V, D and J gene segments, CDR3 sequences were aligned to IMGT reference sequences. Each retained sequence needed at least a six-nucleotide match to both a V gene segment and a J gene segment. Rearrangements were called productive when the CDR3 lacked stop codons and stayed in frame with V and J; all others were non-productive. CDR3 was defined according to IMGT convention as the region running from the second conserved V-encoded cysteine to the conserved J-encoded phenylalanine. The earlier analysis of some 600 of the donors excluded sequences that lacked an unambiguous match to a single V gene segment. An earlier analysis of several hundred of the donors called V segments functional above 56.7% productive rearrangements and segregating when the between-donor standard deviation exceeded 5%. A statistical classification framework was built for diagnosing cytomegalovirus status from the catalog of TCR beta chain sequences. In a later analysis, V and J genes were assigned by comparing TCR nucleotide sequences against IMGT/GENE-DB human TR gene sequences. Using the TCRdist pipeline, a later analysis assigned CDR3 sequences along with most-parsimonious VDJ recombination scenarios. In a later analysis, every TCR beta chain was defined by the combination of its CDR3 amino acid sequence and its V-gene family, and reads without a unique V-gene family were dropped. In a later analysis, 450 to 600 highly shared, low-generation-probability nucleotide sequences were removed to address suspected cross-contamination and a sequencing artifact. A later analysis calculated a clonal expansion index for each public chain from normalized within-repertoire ranks of inferred template counts. In a later analysis, generation probabilities were computed with a VDJ recombination model fitted to out-of-frame rearrangements, and the resulting probabilities were checked against IGoR. A later analysis scored TCR-TCR, TCR-HLA and TCR-CMV co-occurrence with hypergeometric tests, applying a repertoire-size bias correction to TCR pairs. False discovery rates were estimated in a later analysis by permuting HLA or CMV assignments 20 times. A later analysis grouped co-occurring TCRs with DBSCAN, adding TCRdist sequence similarity when clustering within HLA-allele-positive subsets. For co-occurrence clustering, repertoires with fewer than 30,000 or more than 120,000 public chains were excluded, along with five or six repertoires with anomalous nucleotide sharing. Entries here come from immuneACCESS through TCRdb and include only in-frame sequences with V and J called. Some clones fail to appear in such tables; in the studies checked, an unresolved V gene covers under half of the shortfall, and the cause of the remainder is unknown. That table furnishes V, J and clone size, whereas the DNA furnished D and trimming. The sample yields around 170,000 clones; about 81% were counted once. 0.8% of the sample belongs to the ten largest clones.

The data derive from a study of cytomegalovirus exposure and HLA in healthy donors (dated by TCRdb to about 2017). Study-wide context: An earlier analysis of several hundred of the donors reported 250 to 350 Gb of sequence data and roughly 120 million unique TCR beta sequences obtained from some 200 million T cells. Across 398 genotyped donors of the cohort, an average of approximately 240,000 unique TCR beta nucleotide sequences per donor were sequenced, and roughly 20% of those sequences were non-productive. To predict cytomegalovirus infection status, the study brought together high-throughput TCR immunosequencing, statistical association of individual TCRs with disease status, and machine learning. The later analysis used no new phenotypic data to find candidate immune exposures, relying instead on TCR beta sequences and their occurrence across donors. About five DR-DQ haplotypes were treated as single units for association and clustering because of strong linkage in the cohort. All discovery cohort repertoires had been generated on a single sequencing platform. The study aimed to test whether signatures of past pathogen exposure could be identified by cataloging public T cell receptors. The number of typed donors differed by locus: roughly 629-630 for A, B, C, DRB1 and DQB1; 500 to 550 for DQA1; around 580 for DPA1; and about 450 for DPB1. A separate validation cohort of roughly 110 different subjects was used in addition to the 666-subject first cohort. An early release that covered some 630 HLA-typed donors contained approximately 300 gigabases of sequencing data and 70 million to 100 million unique TCR sequences. Among the approximately 400 genotyped donors, roughly 80% belonged to the genetic ancestry cluster associated with self-reported Caucasian donors. The study used immunosequencing to profile the T cell repertoires of about 670 subjects and linked those repertoires to cytomegalovirus serostatus. Both class I and class II loci were covered by HLA typing, at four-digit resolution. Donor age, sex, ethnicity and CMV serostatus were compiled alongside the repertoire data. A later genetic analysis used genome-wide SNP genotypes for 398 of the 666 donors, treating that subset as a discovery cohort. A later analysis re-examined previously published TCR beta repertoires from 600 to 700 donors and added high-resolution HLA genotyping to investigate patterns of TCR occurrence. To decide whether each TCR beta V gene segment behaved as functional or pseudogenic, an earlier analysis of some 600 of the donors relied on high-throughput TCR beta sequencing.

The cohort was made up of 666 healthy bone marrow donors. All cohort members were sampled while nominally healthy, although unrecorded immune exposures were likely present. The donor tested CMV seronegative and was one of the 352 seronegative cohort members. A peripheral blood sample was collected from each donor, and TCR beta sequencing was performed on peripheral blood mononuclear cells. Genomic DNA was extracted from the blood cell samples with the Qiagen DNeasy Blood Extraction Kit. Broader findings and caveats from the paper: In vitro tests confirmed that a few of the cytomegalovirus-associated TCR beta chains recognize cytomegalovirus antigens. The authors suggested that the approach could potentially be generalized to other disease states and immunological phenotypes. An earlier analysis of approximately 600 of the donors showed that most TCR beta V segments appeared in productive rearrangements either about 90% or about 30% of the time, which broadly matched IMGT annotations. In a later analysis, TCR association rates were found to vary across HLA loci, with the most associated TCRs seen for DRB1 alleles and the fewest for HLA-C alleles. The study listed 150 to 200 TCR beta chains as associated with cytomegalovirus. Some 16 rarely observed V segments, including chromosome 9 orphons, were excluded from the earlier analysis of just under 600 of the donors because counts were too low. Because HLA typing was unavailable for some donors at each locus, only the typed subset was used in association tests. Immune exposure information for the cohort was limited to CMV serostatus. In a later analysis, most CMV-associated TCR beta chains were found to appear HLA-restricted, with HLA associations seemingly driven largely by CMV exposure. A later genetic analysis reported fewer N-insertions in productive TCRs among donors in an Asian-associated ancestry cluster than the roughly 640-donor mean. Some IMGT-functional V segments, including TRBV6-2 and TRBV6-3, could not be told apart with the 87-base-pair reads, so those segments were excluded. The cohort was sequenced for TCR beta chains only, and without alpha or paired-chain data the features that could be detected were limited. A further reported finding was that TCR beta sequences accurately predicted the HLA-A and HLA-B alleles for most subjects in the first cohort. In a later analysis, HLA-associated TCR beta chains showed more clonal expansion and lower generation probabilities than non-associated chains that were equally common. Correlated functional status among segregating V segments might reflect linkage disequilibrium, but an unknown experimental factor could not be ruled out. A later analysis associated around 16,000 TCR beta sequences with specific HLA alleles at a false discovery rate of 0.05. Cytomegalovirus status was reported to be diagnosed by the classifier with high specificity and sensitivity in both the original and validation cohorts. V-gene and J-gene trimming of TCR beta chains was associated with a missense DCLRE1C variant in a later genetic analysis, and the association was replicated in an independent cohort. A cluster of highly shared sequence variants was judged likely to represent a technical artifact of the sequencing pipeline. A later analysis reported that several top co-occurrence clusters appeared linked to parvovirus B19, influenza, CMV and Epstein-Barr virus. Across donors, most TCR sequences were observed very rarely, whereas some public TCRs were present in many individuals. Strong co-occurrence of HLA alleles, especially DR and DQ, made assigning TCR associations to individual alleles difficult. Roughly uniform sequencing depth across donors was assumed in presence/absence analyses, although this assumption may not hold.

Input material: PBMCs. The TCR originated in a woman aged 18-29 years in good health and CMV-seronegative. The chain is encoded by TRBV5-1 joined to TRBJ1-5, with 10 bases matching TRBD1. The DNA sequence is as follows: TGCGCCAGCAGCCCGGACAGGGGGAGCAATCAGCCCCAGCATTTT. This encodes CASSPDRGSNQPQHF.